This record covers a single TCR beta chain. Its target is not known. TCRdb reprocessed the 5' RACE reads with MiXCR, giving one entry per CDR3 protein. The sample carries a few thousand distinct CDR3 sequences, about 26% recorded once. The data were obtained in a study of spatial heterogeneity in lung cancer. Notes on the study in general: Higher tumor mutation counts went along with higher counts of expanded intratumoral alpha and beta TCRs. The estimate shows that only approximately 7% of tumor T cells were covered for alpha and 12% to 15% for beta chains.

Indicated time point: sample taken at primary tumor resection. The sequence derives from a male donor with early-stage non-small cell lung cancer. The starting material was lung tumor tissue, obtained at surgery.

The CDR3 sequence is CASSSRFNQPQHF. CDR3 nucleotide sequence: TGTGCCAGCAGTTCAAGGTTCAATCAGCCCCAGCATTTT. The V gene is TRBV27, the J gene TRBJ1-5; D remains unclear. Trimming took 4 bases from V and 3 from J, leaving 7 bases between them. There are 13 residues in the CDR3. CDR1 and CDR2 from the germline V gene are MNHEY and SMNVEV (reference sequence).